This entry concerns a single TCR beta chain. What it recognizes is unknown. The CDR3 loop spans 15 amino acids. CDR1 and CDR2 (germline): MNHNS, SASEGT. The V gene end was trimmed by 3 bases and the J gene end by 5 bases; junction bases not matched to a gene: 5. The data stem from a study of T cells in Graves' hyperthyroidism and ophthalmopathy. General study findings and limits: Blood also carried most thyroid clonotypes expanded above 0.001.

Amplification of TCR beta CDR3 regions was performed using RNA transcripts as template. Initially, a first-round RT-PCR of the TCR CDR3 employed the HTBI primer set. TCRdb recomputed calls from the multiplex PCR reads with MiXCR, one row per CDR3 protein. The table shows around 350,000 distinct CDR3 sequences, with about 18% occurring only once. The sample comprised blood. The rearrangement uses TRBV6-1 and TRBJ1-5; TRBD1 agrees at 9 bases. This clonotype was sampled from a woman in her thirties with Graves' hyperthyroidism that later progressed to Graves' ophthalmopathy. The CDR3 DNA reads TGTGCCAGCAGTGAGACAGGGGGAAGTTATCAGCCCCAGCATTTT. This gives the protein CASSETGGSYQPQHF.